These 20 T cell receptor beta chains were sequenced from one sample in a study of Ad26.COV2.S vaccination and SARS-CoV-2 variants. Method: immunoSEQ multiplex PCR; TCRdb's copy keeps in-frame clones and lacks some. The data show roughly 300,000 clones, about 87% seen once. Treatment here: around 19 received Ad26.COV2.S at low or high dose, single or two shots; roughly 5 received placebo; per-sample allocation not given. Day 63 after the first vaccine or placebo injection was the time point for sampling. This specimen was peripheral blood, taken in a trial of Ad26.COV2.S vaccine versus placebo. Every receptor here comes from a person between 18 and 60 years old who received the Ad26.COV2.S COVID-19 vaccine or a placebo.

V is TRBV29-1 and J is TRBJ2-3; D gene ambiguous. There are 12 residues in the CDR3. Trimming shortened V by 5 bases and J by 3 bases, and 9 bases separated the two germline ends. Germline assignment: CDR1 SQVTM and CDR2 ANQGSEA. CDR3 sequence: CSVNPSTDTQYF. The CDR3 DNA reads TGCAGCGTTAATCCCTCGACAGATACGCAGTATTTT.

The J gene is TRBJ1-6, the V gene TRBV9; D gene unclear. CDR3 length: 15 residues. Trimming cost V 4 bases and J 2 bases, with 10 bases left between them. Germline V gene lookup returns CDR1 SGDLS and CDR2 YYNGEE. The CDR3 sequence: CASSFRTTYNSPLHF. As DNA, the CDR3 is TGTGCCAGCAGCTTTCGGACTACCTATAATTCACCCCTCCACTTT.

CDR3 in amino acids: CASSASGSRSYEQYF. CDR3 sequence (DNA): TGTGCCAGCAGCGCTAGCGGGAGTCGATCCTACGAGCAGTACTTC. V and J are TRBV7-2 and TRBJ2-7; 10 bases are a match to TRBD2. This CDR3 is built from 15 residues. Germline V gene lookup returns CDR1 SGHTA and CDR2 FQGNSA. Germline trimming cut 5 bases from V and 1 base from J; bases unmatched to any gene: 5. The complete variable domain, with remaining parts taken from reference TRBV7-2 and TRBJ2-7, reads GAGVSQSPSNKVTEKGKDVELRCDPISGHTALYWYRQSLGQGLEFLIYFQGNSAPDKSGLPSDRFSAERTGGSVSTLTIQRTQQEDSAVYLCASSASGSRSYEQYFGPGTRLTVT.

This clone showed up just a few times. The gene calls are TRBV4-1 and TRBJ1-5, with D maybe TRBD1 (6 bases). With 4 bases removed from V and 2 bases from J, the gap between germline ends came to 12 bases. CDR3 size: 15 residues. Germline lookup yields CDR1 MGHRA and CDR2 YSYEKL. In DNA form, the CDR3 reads TGCGCCAGCAGCCCGGCGGACAGCCGCAATCAGCCCCAGCATTTT. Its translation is CASSPADSRNQPQHF.

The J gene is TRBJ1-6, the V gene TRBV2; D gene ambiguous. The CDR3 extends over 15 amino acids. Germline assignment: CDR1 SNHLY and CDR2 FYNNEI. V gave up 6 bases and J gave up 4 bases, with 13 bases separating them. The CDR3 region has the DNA TGTGCCAGCAGCCCACCCCGGGATTATAATTCACCCCTCCACTTT. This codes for CASSPPRDYNSPLHF.

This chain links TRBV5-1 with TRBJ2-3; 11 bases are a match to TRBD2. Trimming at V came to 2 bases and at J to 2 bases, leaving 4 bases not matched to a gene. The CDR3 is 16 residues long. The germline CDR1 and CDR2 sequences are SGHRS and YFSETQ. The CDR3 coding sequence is TGCGCCAGCAGCTTCCAGGGACTAGCGGTCACAGATACGCAGTATTTT. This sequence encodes CASSFQGLAVTDTQYF.

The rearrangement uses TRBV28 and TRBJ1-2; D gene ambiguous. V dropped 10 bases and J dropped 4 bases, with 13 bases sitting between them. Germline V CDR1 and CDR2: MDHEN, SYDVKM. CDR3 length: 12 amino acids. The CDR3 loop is CAIGQAIYGYTF. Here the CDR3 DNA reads TGTGCCATTGGGCAAGCCATCTATGGCTACACCTTC.

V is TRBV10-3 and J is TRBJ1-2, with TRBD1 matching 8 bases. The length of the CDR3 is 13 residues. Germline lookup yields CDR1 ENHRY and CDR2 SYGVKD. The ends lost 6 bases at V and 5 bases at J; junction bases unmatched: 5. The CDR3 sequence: CAISLDRDYGYTF. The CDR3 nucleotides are TGTGCCATCAGCTTGGACAGGGATTATGGCTACACCTTC.

CDR3 DNA: TGTGCCAGCAGGGACGCCAATCAGCCCCAGCATTTT. Translating gives CASRDANQPQHF. This chain links TRBV6-6 with TRBJ1-5; no definite D call. The CDR3 covers 12 residues. CDR1 is MNHNY, CDR2 SVGAGI, per germline (reference sequence). The V and J ends lost 6 bases and 3 bases respectively, with 6 bases between them.

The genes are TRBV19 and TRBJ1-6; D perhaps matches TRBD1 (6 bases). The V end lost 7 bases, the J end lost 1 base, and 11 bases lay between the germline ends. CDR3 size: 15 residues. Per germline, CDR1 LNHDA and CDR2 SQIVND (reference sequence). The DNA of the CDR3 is TGTGCCAGTACCGCCAGGGGTTCCTATAATTCACCCCTCCACTTT. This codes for CASTARGSYNSPLHF.

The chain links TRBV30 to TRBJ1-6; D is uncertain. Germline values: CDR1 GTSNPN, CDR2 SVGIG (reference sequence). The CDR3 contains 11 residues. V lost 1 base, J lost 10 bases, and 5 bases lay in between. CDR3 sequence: CAWSEGSPLHF. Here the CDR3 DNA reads TGTGCCTGGAGTGAGGGCTCACCCCTCCACTTT.

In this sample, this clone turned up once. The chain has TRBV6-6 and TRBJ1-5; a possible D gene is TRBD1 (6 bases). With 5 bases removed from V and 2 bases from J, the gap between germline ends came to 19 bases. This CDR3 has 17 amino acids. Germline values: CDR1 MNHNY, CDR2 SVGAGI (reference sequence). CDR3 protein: CASSPFLGALGNQPQHF. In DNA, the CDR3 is TGTGCCAGCAGTCCATTCTTGGGGGCCTTAGGCAATCAGCCCCAGCATTTT.

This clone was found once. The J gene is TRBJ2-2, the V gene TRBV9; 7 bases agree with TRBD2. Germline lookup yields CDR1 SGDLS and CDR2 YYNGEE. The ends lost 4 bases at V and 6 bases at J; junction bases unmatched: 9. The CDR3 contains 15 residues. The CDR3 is CASSPWEGKAGELFF. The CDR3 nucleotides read TGTGCCAGCAGCCCCTGGGAGGGGAAGGCCGGGGAGCTGTTTTTT. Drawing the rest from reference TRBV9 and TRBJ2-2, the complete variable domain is DSGVTQTPKHLITATGQRVTLRCSPRSGDLSVYWYQQSLDQGLQFLIQYYNGEERAKGNILERFSAQQFPDLHSELNLSSLELGDSALYFCASSPWEGKAGELFFGEGSRLTVL.

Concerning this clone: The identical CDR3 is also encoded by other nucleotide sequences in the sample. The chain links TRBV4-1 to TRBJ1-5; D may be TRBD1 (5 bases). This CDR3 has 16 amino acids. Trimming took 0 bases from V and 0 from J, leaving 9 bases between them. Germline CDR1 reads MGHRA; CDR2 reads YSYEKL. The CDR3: CASSQEGTGSNQPQHF. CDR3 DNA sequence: TGCGCCAGCAGCCAAGAGGGGACGGGTAGCAATCAGCCCCAGCATTTT.

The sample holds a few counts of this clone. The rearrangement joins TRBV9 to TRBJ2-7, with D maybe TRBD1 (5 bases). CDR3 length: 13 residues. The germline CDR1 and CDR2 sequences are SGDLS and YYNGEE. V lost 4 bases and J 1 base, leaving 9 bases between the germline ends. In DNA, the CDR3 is TGTGCCAGCAGCACCAGGGAATCCTACGAGCAGTACTTC. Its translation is CASSTRESYEQYF.

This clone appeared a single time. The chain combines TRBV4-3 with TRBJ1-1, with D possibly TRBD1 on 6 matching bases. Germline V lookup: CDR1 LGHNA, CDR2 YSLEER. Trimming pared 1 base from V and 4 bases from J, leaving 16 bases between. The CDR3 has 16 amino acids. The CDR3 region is CASSQVRGAVVTEAFF. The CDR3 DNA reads TGCGCCAGCAGCCAAGTTCGGGGGGCAGTCGTCACTGAAGCTTTCTTT.

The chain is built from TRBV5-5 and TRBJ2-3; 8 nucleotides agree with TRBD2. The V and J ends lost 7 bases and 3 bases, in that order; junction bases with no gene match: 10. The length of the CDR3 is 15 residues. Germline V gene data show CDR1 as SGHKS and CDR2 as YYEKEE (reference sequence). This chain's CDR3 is CASCPGTSQTDTQYF. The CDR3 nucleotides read TGTGCCAGCTGTCCCGGGACTAGTCAAACAGATACGCAGTATTTT.

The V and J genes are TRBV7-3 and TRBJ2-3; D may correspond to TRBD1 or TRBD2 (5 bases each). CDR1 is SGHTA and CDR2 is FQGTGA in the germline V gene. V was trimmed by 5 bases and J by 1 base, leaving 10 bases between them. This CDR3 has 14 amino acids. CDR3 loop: CASSPGTGTDTQYF. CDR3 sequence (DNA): TGTGCCAGCAGCCCCGGGACGGGCACAGATACGCAGTATTTT.

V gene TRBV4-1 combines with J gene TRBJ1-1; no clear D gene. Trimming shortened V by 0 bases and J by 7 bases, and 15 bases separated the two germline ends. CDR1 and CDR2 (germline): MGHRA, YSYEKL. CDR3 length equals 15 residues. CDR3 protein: CASSQDHLARIEAFF. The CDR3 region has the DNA TGCGCCAGCAGCCAAGACCACCTCGCCAGGATTGAAGCTTTCTTT.

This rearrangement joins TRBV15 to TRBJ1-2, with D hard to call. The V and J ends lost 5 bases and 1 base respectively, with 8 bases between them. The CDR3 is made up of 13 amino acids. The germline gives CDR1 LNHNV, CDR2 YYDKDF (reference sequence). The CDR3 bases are TGTGCCACCAGCCAGACTCTTAACTATGGCTACACCTTC. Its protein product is CATSQTLNYGYTF.